Listed below are T cell receptor beta chains from one sample, sequenced in a study of T cell responses to AZD1222 COVID-19 vaccine. Here immunoSEQ multiplex PCR was the method, and the copy in TCRdb shows in-frame clones only, minus some. The sample lists approximately 110,000 clones, about 88% occurring once. The specimen comprised peripheral blood, sampled on day 0 of AZD1222 vaccination. The receptors were gathered from an adult in good health. The conserved cysteine and the conserved F or W are not part of the CDR3 here. Fields, in order: CDR3 protein, V gene, J gene, CDR3 length, D gene. The D gene is left open where the match is weak.

CDR3 protein: ASSFRQGSWETQY
V gene: TRBV28
J gene: TRBJ2-5
CDR3 length: 13
D gene: .

CDR3 protein: ATSPGQGSFEQY
V gene: TRBV15
J gene: TRBJ2-7
CDR3 length: 12
D gene: TRBD1

CDR3 protein: ASSPTRDTYYGYT
V gene: TRBV18
J gene: TRBJ1-2
CDR3 length: 13
D gene: .

CDR3 protein: ASSKGGIPGQGPLGDNEQF
V gene: TRBV21-1
J gene: TRBJ2-1
CDR3 length: 19
D gene: .

CDR3 protein: ASSRANQETQY
V gene: TRBV5-1
J gene: TRBJ2-5
CDR3 length: 11
D gene: .

CDR3 protein: ASSLGGRETQY
V gene: TRBV28
J gene: TRBJ2-5
CDR3 length: 11
D gene: TRBD2

CDR3 protein: ASSPLAGGSETQY
V gene: TRBV27
J gene: TRBJ2-5
CDR3 length: 13
D gene: TRBD2

CDR3 protein: ASSPPVEATLGEETQY
V gene: TRBV7-9
J gene: TRBJ2-5
CDR3 length: 16
D gene: .

CDR3 protein: ASSQTFGTGGYT
V gene: TRBV4-1
J gene: TRBJ1-2
CDR3 length: 12
D gene: .

CDR3 protein: AWSVPRVLAGGQSGETQY
V gene: TRBV30
J gene: TRBJ2-5
CDR3 length: 18
D gene: TRBD2

CDR3 protein: AIRAYGDTQY
V gene: TRBV10-3
J gene: TRBJ2-3
CDR3 length: 10
D gene: .

CDR3 protein: ASSPGTGGRTEAF
V gene: TRBV5-4
J gene: TRBJ1-1
CDR3 length: 13
D gene: TRBD1

CDR3 protein: ASSLIGQGTNEKLF
V gene: TRBV5-1
J gene: TRBJ1-4
CDR3 length: 14
D gene: TRBD1

CDR3 protein: ASRDPSGSSYNEQF
V gene: TRBV7-8
J gene: TRBJ2-1
CDR3 length: 14
D gene: TRBD2

CDR3 protein: ASSLDPTGYEQY
V gene: TRBV7-3
J gene: TRBJ2-7
CDR3 length: 12
D gene: .

CDR3 protein: ASSGDRALVGQPQH
V gene: TRBV28
J gene: TRBJ1-5
CDR3 length: 14
D gene: TRBD1

CDR3 protein: ASSIREKLF
V gene: TRBV12-3/TRBV12-4
J gene: TRBJ1-4
CDR3 length: 9
D gene: .

CDR3 protein: AWSVHQGSYEQY
V gene: TRBV30
J gene: TRBJ2-7
CDR3 length: 12
D gene: .

CDR3 protein: ASSLWGLAGVYEQY
V gene: TRBV28
J gene: TRBJ2-7
CDR3 length: 14
D gene: TRBD2

CDR3 protein: ASRGTSGRAYEQY
V gene: TRBV2
J gene: TRBJ2-7
CDR3 length: 13
D gene: TRBD2

CDR3 protein: ASSITGLAPPGANVLT
V gene: TRBV19
J gene: TRBJ2-6
CDR3 length: 16
D gene: TRBD2

CDR3 protein: ASSVVAGAYEQY
V gene: TRBV9
J gene: TRBJ2-7
CDR3 length: 12
D gene: TRBD2

CDR3 protein: ASSLGFTEAF
V gene: TRBV3-1/TRBV3-2
J gene: TRBJ1-1
CDR3 length: 10
D gene: .

CDR3 protein: AWSPFTGGWQF
V gene: TRBV30
J gene: TRBJ2-1
CDR3 length: 11
D gene: TRBD1

CDR3 protein: ASSPPAGGAF
V gene: TRBV4-1
J gene: TRBJ1-1
CDR3 length: 10
D gene: .

CDR3 protein: ASTPRGAGYNEQF
V gene: TRBV5-5
J gene: TRBJ2-1
CDR3 length: 13
D gene: .

CDR3 protein: ASSGQGYEQY
V gene: TRBV5-5
J gene: TRBJ2-7
CDR3 length: 10
D gene: .

CDR3 protein: ASSPNDRLGYT
V gene: TRBV18
J gene: TRBJ1-2
CDR3 length: 11
D gene: .

CDR3 protein: ASSLFGGNAKETQY
V gene: TRBV7-3
J gene: TRBJ2-5
CDR3 length: 14
D gene: .

CDR3 protein: ASSTGQSNTGELF
V gene: TRBV5-1
J gene: TRBJ2-2
CDR3 length: 13
D gene: .

CDR3 protein: ASRSSSYNSPLH
V gene: TRBV28
J gene: TRBJ1-6
CDR3 length: 12
D gene: .

CDR3 protein: ASSIEGDLNSPLH
V gene: TRBV11-3
J gene: TRBJ1-6
CDR3 length: 13
D gene: .

CDR3 protein: ASSYSREQF
V gene: TRBV6-2/TRBV6-3
J gene: TRBJ2-1
CDR3 length: 9
D gene: .

CDR3 protein: ASTVGTSGGDTQY
V gene: TRBV6-5
J gene: TRBJ2-3
CDR3 length: 13
D gene: TRBD2

CDR3 protein: ASNTLISVVGEQY
V gene: TRBV2
J gene: TRBJ2-7
CDR3 length: 13
D gene: .

CDR3 protein: ASSSHRGRVEQY
V gene: TRBV19
J gene: TRBJ2-7
CDR3 length: 12
D gene: .

CDR3 protein: SAYRGINTEAF
V gene: TRBV29-1
J gene: TRBJ1-1
CDR3 length: 11
D gene: TRBD1

CDR3 protein: ASSQWGDGGNTEAF
V gene: TRBV3-1/TRBV3-2
J gene: TRBJ1-1
CDR3 length: 14
D gene: .

CDR3 protein: ASSYSPSGRLEGEY
V gene: TRBV6-2/TRBV6-3
J gene: TRBJ2-7
CDR3 length: 14
D gene: TRBD2

CDR3 protein: ASSPDRTNTEAF
V gene: TRBV6-5
J gene: TRBJ1-1
CDR3 length: 12
D gene: .

CDR3 protein: ASSYNVVTDTQY
V gene: TRBV7-2
J gene: TRBJ2-3
CDR3 length: 12
D gene: .

CDR3 protein: AWNRQGATNEKLF
V gene: TRBV30
J gene: TRBJ1-4
CDR3 length: 13
D gene: TRBD1

CDR3 protein: ASSPRLGSWPGELF
V gene: TRBV27
J gene: TRBJ2-2
CDR3 length: 14
D gene: .

CDR3 protein: ASQLDLDTQY
V gene: TRBV10-2
J gene: TRBJ2-3
CDR3 length: 10
D gene: .

CDR3 protein: ASSQHMNTEAF
V gene: TRBV2
J gene: TRBJ1-1
CDR3 length: 11
D gene: .

CDR3 protein: SVGTGEDAEQF
V gene: TRBV29-1
J gene: TRBJ2-1
CDR3 length: 11
D gene: TRBD1

CDR3 protein: ASSFGLAGAGELF
V gene: TRBV7-2
J gene: TRBJ2-2
CDR3 length: 13
D gene: TRBD2

CDR3 protein: ASSFGGSPSNQPQH
V gene: TRBV5-1
J gene: TRBJ1-5
CDR3 length: 14
D gene: .

CDR3 protein: ASRTDLANYGYT
V gene: TRBV19
J gene: TRBJ1-2
CDR3 length: 12
D gene: .

CDR3 protein: ADPAVRSETQY
V gene: TRBV10-3
J gene: TRBJ2-5
CDR3 length: 11
D gene: .

CDR3 protein: ASSGGTGVRNEQF
V gene: TRBV5-1
J gene: TRBJ2-1
CDR3 length: 13
D gene: TRBD1

CDR3 protein: ASSLQGSSYNSPLH
V gene: TRBV27
J gene: TRBJ1-6
CDR3 length: 14
D gene: .

CDR3 protein: ASSWAVGGETQY
V gene: TRBV5-6
J gene: TRBJ2-5
CDR3 length: 12
D gene: .

CDR3 protein: ASSEESRVFSNTEAF
V gene: TRBV2
J gene: TRBJ1-1
CDR3 length: 15
D gene: .

CDR3 protein: ASSKRAWEQETQY
V gene: TRBV2
J gene: TRBJ2-5
CDR3 length: 13
D gene: .